A selection of T cell receptor beta chains follows, all from one sample in a study of cytomegalovirus exposure and HLA in healthy donors. Only in-frame clones appear in the TCRdb table, and some are missing; sequencing was by immunoSEQ multiplex PCR. The sample consists of 120,000 or so clones, roughly 80% of them appearing once. The specimen was PBMCs. The receptors originated from a man aged 40-49 years in good health and CMV-seronegative. Each CDR3 is given with its conserved first and last residue. A D gene is named only where the DNA matches it firmly. The size of a clone is reported for some rows only, either as once, few or many, or as a class for expanded clones.

D gene	J gene	V gene	clone size	CDR3 protein	CDR3 DNA
-	TRBJ2-1	TRBV7-9	-	CASSFPAGGYNEQFF	TGTGCCAGCAGCTTCCCGGCGGGCGGTTACAATGAGCAGTTCTTC
-	TRBJ1-2	TRBV2	-	CASSEGSYGYTF	TGTGCCAGCAGTGAGGGCTCCTATGGCTACACCTTC
-	TRBJ1-2	TRBV19	-	CASSRDYPYYGYTF	TGTGCCAGTAGCCGAGACTATCCTTACTATGGCTACACCTTC
-	TRBJ2-2	TRBV6-5	-	CASTPRRTGELFF	TGTGCCAGCACGCCCCGGCGGACCGGGGAGCTGTTTTTT
-	TRBJ2-1	TRBV1	-	CTSSQERVGNEQFF	TGCACCAGCAGCCAGGAGCGGGTTGGGAATGAGCAGTTCTTC
-	TRBJ2-1	TRBV9	once	CASSVWGGVTYNEQFF	TGTGCCAGCAGCGTTTGGGGGGGCGTAACCTACAATGAGCAGTTCTTC
-	TRBJ2-1	TRBV30	-	CAWSPSPGLINNEQFF	TGTGCCTGGAGTCCCTCACCGGGGTTGATAAACAATGAGCAGTTCTTC
-	TRBJ2-2	TRBV27	-	CASSLIQGSGELFF	TGTGCCAGCAGTTTAATACAGGGCTCCGGGGAGCTGTTTTTT
TRBD2	TRBJ2-3	TRBV10-3	-	CAISERPSGTSTDTQYF	TGTGCCATCAGTGAGAGGCCTAGCGGGACTAGCACAGATACGCAGTATTTT
-	TRBJ1-1	TRBV6-5	-	CASREGLLNTEAFF	TGTGCCAGCAGAGAGGGACTGTTGAACACTGAAGCTTTCTTT
TRBD2	TRBJ2-3	TRBV5-1	-	CASRTSGNLGTDTQYF	TGCGCCAGTAGGACTAGCGGGAACTTAGGCACAGATACGCAGTATTTT
-	TRBJ2-1	TRBV5-4	-	CASSLVRGYNEQFF	TGTGCCAGCAGCTTGGTCCGGGGTTACAATGAGCAGTTCTTC
TRBD1	TRBJ2-7	TRBV4-1	-	CASSQRAQTGDTYEQYF	TGCGCCAGCAGCCAACGGGCGCAGACAGGGGATACCTACGAGCAGTACTTC
-	TRBJ2-7	TRBV7-8	-	CASSSGCF	TGTGCCAGCAGCTCAGGGTGCTTC
TRBD1	TRBJ1-1	TRBV5-8	-	CASNTGGPNTEAFF	TGTGCCAGCAATACAGGGGGCCCGAACACTGAAGCTTTCTTT
-	TRBJ2-7	TRBV7-8	-	CASSLAGLNYEQYF	TGTGCCAGCAGCTTAGCGGGCTTGAACTACGAGCAGTACTTC
TRBD1	TRBJ2-1	TRBV2	-	CASSVQGASSYNEQFF	TGTGCCAGCAGTGTTCAGGGGGCGAGCTCCTACAATGAGCAGTTCTTC
-	TRBJ1-6	TRBV28	once	CASSPRVGTYNSPLHF	TGTGCCAGCAGCCCCAGGGTGGGAACCTATAATTCACCCCTCCACTTT
-	TRBJ2-5	TRBV28	once	CASSLGRVETQYF	TGTGCCAGCAGTTTGGGCAGGGTGGAGACCCAGTACTTC
TRBD2	TRBJ2-7	TRBV2	-	CASTVGGSVSYEQYF	TGTGCCAGCACCGTGGGGGGGTCGGTCTCCTACGAGCAGTACTTC
-	TRBJ2-7	TRBV7-8	-	CASSLKGEQYF	TGTGCCAGCAGCCTCAAGGGGGAGCAGTACTTC
-	TRBJ1-3	TRBV5-6	once	CASSSDRTGNTIYF	TGTGCCAGCAGCTCTGACAGGACTGGAAACACCATATATTTT
-	TRBJ1-6	TRBV27	-	CASSILQGNNSPLHF	TGTGCCAGCAGTATACTCCAGGGAAATAATTCACCCCTCCACTTT
TRBD2	TRBJ2-1	TRBV10-3	few	CAIRGLAGASYNEQFF	TGTGCCATCAGGGGACTAGCGGGAGCGTCCTACAATGAGCAGTTCTTC
-	TRBJ2-7	TRBV12-5	-	CASGLPPSRASKAYEQYF	TGTGCTAGTGGTTTGCCCCCTTCCAGGGCTTCCAAAGCCTACGAGCAGTACTTC
-	TRBJ1-2	TRBV7-2	-	CASSLDHTGGSYTF	TGTGCCAGCAGCTTAGATCACACGGGGGGAAGCTACACCTTC
TRBD1	TRBJ1-2	TRBV5-1	few	CASSLAAGGSYGYTF	TGCGCCAGCAGCTTGGCCGCAGGGGGCAGCTATGGCTACACCTTC
TRBD2	TRBJ2-1	TRBV11-3	-	CASSPKAGTGGNEQFF	TGTGCCAGCAGCCCAAAAGCGGGAACCGGGGGCAATGAGCAGTTCTTC
-	TRBJ2-6	TRBV5-1	-	CASSLDGSGANVLTF	TGCGCCAGCAGCTTGGACGGTTCTGGGGCCAACGTCCTGACTTTC
TRBD1	TRBJ1-5	TRBV6-6	-	CASSQQGLQPQHF	TGTGCCAGCTCCCAACAGGGGTTACAGCCCCAGCATTTT
TRBD2	TRBJ2-7	TRBV7-9	-	CASRSAGGGNEQYF	TGTGCCAGCCGGTCGGCGGGGGGTGGGAACGAGCAGTACTTC
-	TRBJ2-1	TRBV5-1	-	CASSLTGQPNEQFF	TGCGCCAGCAGCTTAACTGGACAGCCGAATGAGCAGTTCTTC
-	TRBJ2-5	TRBV5-6	-	CASSLASGPRGETQYF	TGTGCCAGCAGCTTGGCGTCGGGCCCGCGGGGCGAGACCCAGTACTTC
-	TRBJ2-6	TRBV5-4	-	CASSLDGSGANVLTF	TGTGCCAGCAGCTTGGACGGGTCTGGGGCCAACGTCCTGACTTTC
TRBD1	TRBJ2-7	TRBV5-1	-	CASSFSPGQGREQYF	TGCGCCAGCAGCTTCTCCCCGGGACAGGGTAGAGAGCAGTACTTC
-	TRBJ1-2	TRBV18	-	CASSQPGLNGYTF	TGTGCCAGCTCACAACCGGGACTAAATGGCTACACCTTC
-	TRBJ1-5	TRBV19	-	CASSTQQGVYSNQPQHF	TGTGCCAGTAGTACCCAACAAGGGGTCTATAGCAATCAGCCCCAGCATTTT
-	TRBJ2-7	TRBV27	-	CASSLSAGGNYEQYF	TGTGCCAGCAGTTTATCGGCAGGGGGGAACTACGAGCAGTACTTC
TRBD1	TRBJ2-5	TRBV29-1	-	CSAATGVETQYF	TGCAGCGCTGCAACAGGGGTAGAGACCCAGTACTTC
TRBD1	TRBJ1-4	TRBV19	-	CATQDRGKEKLFF	TGTGCCACCCAAGACAGGGGAAAGGAAAAACTGTTTTTT
-	TRBJ1-1	TRBV29-1	-	CSVGETGSDTEAFF	TGCAGCGTTGGGGAAACAGGGAGTGACACTGAAGCTTTCTTT
-	TRBJ2-7	TRBV6-6	once	CASSWEESSYEQYF	TGTGCCAGCAGCTGGGAGGAGAGCTCCTACGAGCAGTACTTC
TRBD1	TRBJ2-1	TRBV11-3	-	CASSSRDRGDEQFF	TGTGCCAGCAGCAGCCGGGACAGGGGGGATGAGCAGTTCTTC
TRBD2	TRBJ2-1	TRBV10-3	-	CAISAGTSGGAISSYNEQFF	TGTGCCATCAGTGCTGGGACTAGCGGGGGTGCAATAAGCTCCTACAATGAGCAGTTCTTC
TRBD1	TRBJ1-2	TRBV30	-	CAWSVYPTGLGYGYTF	TGTGCCTGGAGTGTATACCCGACAGGGTTGGGGTATGGCTACACCTTC
-	TRBJ1-5	TRBV18	-	CASSPQAGFNQPQHF	TGTGCCAGCTCACCGCAGGCAGGGTTCAATCAGCCCCAGCATTTT
-	TRBJ1-2	TRBV5-4	-	CASSLKGVSNYGYTF	TGTGCCAGCAGCTTAAAGGGGGTCAGTAACTATGGCTACACCTTC
-	TRBJ1-6	TRBV30	-	CAWTRQAPYSPLHF	TGTGCCTGGACCCGACAGGCCCCTTATTCACCCCTCCACTTT
-	TRBJ1-5	TRBV19	-	CASSMYGGQSNQPQHF	TGTGCCAGTAGTATGTACGGGGGGCAAAGCAATCAGCCCCAGCATTTT
TRBD1	TRBJ2-5	TRBV19	-	CATRRDRGQETQYF	TGTGCCACCCGGAGGGACAGGGGTCAAGAGACCCAGTACTTC
TRBD2	TRBJ2-1	TRBV5-4	-	CASSQSSGHEQFF	TGTGCCAGCAGCCAGTCTAGCGGCCATGAGCAGTTCTTC
-	TRBJ1-5	TRBV7-2	-	CASSLAKNNQPQHF	TGTGCCAGCAGCTTAGCCAAAAACAATCAGCCCCAGCATTTT
TRBD2	TRBJ2-1	TRBV5-1	-	CASSVSSGRNEQFF	TGCGCCAGCAGCGTTTCTAGCGGGAGGAATGAGCAGTTCTTC
-	TRBJ2-5	TRBV25-1	few	CASSEGLRGQETQYF	TGTGCCAGCAGTGAGGGCCTCAGGGGTCAAGAGACCCAGTACTTC
TRBD1	TRBJ1-1	TRBV10-3	-	CAISPSDRENTEAFF	TGTGCCATCAGTCCTTCGGACAGGGAGAACACTGAAGCTTTCTTT
TRBD2	TRBJ2-1	TRBV7-3	-	CASSLGLAGSVSSYNEQFF	TGTGCCAGCAGCTTAGGGCTAGCGGGATCGGTTAGCTCCTACAATGAGCAGTTCTTC
-	TRBJ1-3	TRBV28	-	CASSFHGSSGNTIYF	TGTGCCAGCAGTTTCCACGGGAGCTCTGGAAACACCATATATTTT
-	TRBJ2-5	TRBV9	-	CASSGQGARQETQYF	TGTGCCAGCAGCGGTCAGGGCGCTAGGCAAGAGACCCAGTACTTC
-	TRBJ2-7	TRBV6-5	-	CASSYSKGAPYEQYF	TGTGCCAGCAGTTACTCGAAAGGGGCCCCCTACGAGCAGTACTTC